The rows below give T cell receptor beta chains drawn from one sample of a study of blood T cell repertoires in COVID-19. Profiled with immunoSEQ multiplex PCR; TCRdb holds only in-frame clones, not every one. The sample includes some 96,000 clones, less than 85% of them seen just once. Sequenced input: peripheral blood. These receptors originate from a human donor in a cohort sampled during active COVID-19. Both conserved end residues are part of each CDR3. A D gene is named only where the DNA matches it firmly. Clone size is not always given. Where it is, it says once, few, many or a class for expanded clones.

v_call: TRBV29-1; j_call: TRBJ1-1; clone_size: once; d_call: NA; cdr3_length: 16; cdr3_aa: CSVVKAGRKGNTEAFF; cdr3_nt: TGCAGCGTTGTTAAAGCGGGGCGGAAAGGGAACACTGAAGCTTTCTTT
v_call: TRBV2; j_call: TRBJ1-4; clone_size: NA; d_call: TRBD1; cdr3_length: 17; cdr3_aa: CASSETRLTGGFEKLFF; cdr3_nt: TGTGCCAGCAGTGAAACCCGTTTGACAGGGGGATTTGAAAAACTGTTTTTT
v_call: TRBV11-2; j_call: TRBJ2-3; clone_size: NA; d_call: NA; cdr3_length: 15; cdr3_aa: CASSPRGSSTDTQYF; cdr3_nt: TGTGCCAGCAGCCCCCGCGGGTCTAGCACAGATACGCAGTATTTT
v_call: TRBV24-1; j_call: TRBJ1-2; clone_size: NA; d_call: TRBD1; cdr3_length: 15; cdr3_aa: CATSDSGQGGYGYTF; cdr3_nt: TGTGCCACCAGTGACAGTGGACAGGGAGGCTATGGCTACACCTTC
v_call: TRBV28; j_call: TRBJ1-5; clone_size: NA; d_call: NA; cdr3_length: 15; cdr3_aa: CASTQGGGLIKPQHF; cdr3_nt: TGTGCCAGCACCCAGGGAGGGGGACTAATCAAGCCCCAGCATTTT
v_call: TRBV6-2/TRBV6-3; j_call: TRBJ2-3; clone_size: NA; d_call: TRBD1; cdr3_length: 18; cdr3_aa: CASSYAGTGGFNTDTQYF; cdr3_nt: TGTGCCAGCAGTTACGCCGGGACAGGGGGCTTTAACACAGATACGCAGTATTTT
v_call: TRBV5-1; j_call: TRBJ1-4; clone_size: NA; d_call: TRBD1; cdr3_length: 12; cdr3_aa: CASSLQGEKLFF; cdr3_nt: TGCGCCAGCAGTCTACAGGGGGAAAAACTGTTTTTT
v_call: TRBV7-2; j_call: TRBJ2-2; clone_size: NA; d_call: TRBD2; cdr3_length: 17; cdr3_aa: CASSLGAGGPVTGELFF; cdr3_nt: TGTGCCAGCAGCTTAGGAGCGGGGGGGCCGGTCACCGGGGAGCTGTTTTTT
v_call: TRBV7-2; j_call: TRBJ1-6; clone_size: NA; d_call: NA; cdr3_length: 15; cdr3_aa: CASSLDGHSNSPLHF; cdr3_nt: TGTGCCAGCAGCTTAGATGGACATTCCAATTCACCCCTCCACTTT
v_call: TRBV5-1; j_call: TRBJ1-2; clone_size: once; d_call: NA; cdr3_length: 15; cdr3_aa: CASSEGLTGNYGYTF; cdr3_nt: TGCGCCAGCAGCGAAGGACTTACCGGAAACTATGGCTACACCTTC
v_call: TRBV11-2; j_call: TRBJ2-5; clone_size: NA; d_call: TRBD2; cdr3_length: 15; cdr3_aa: CASSSVAGEQETQYF; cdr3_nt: TGTGCCAGCAGCTCCGTAGCGGGGGAACAAGAGACCCAGTACTTC
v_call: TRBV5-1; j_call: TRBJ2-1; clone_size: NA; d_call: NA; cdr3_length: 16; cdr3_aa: CASSTNPGSSYNEQFF; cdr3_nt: TGCGCCAGCAGCACGAACCCAGGTAGCTCCTACAATGAGCAGTTCTTC
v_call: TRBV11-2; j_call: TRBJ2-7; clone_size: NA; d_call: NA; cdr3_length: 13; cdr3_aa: CASSLLVRDEQYF; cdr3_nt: TGTGCCAGCAGCTTACTTGTCCGGGACGAGCAGTACTTC
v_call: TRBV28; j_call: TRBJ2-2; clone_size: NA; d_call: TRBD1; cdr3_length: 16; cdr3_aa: CASSPGTGTNTGELFF; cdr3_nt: TGTGCCAGCAGCCCGGGGACAGGGACGAACACCGGGGAGCTGTTTTTT
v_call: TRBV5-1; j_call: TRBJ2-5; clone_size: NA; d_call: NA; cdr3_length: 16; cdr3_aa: CASSPRGDRTAGTQYF; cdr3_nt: TGCGCCAGCAGCCCACGGGGTGATCGGACGGCGGGGACCCAGTACTTC
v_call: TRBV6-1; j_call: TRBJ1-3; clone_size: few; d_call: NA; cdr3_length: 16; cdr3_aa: CASSAVKGGAGNTIYF; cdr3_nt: TGTGCCAGCAGTGCCGTCAAAGGGGGGGCTGGAAACACCATATATTTT
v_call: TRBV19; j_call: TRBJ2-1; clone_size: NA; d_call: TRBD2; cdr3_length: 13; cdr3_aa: CASSSGIYNEQFF; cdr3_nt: TGTGCCAGTTCTAGCGGGATTTATAATGAGCAGTTCTTC
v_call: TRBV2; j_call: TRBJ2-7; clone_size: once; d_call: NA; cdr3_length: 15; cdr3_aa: CASSGYTLGVYEQYF; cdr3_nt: TGTGCCAGCAGCGGGTACACCTTAGGCGTCTACGAGCAGTACTTC
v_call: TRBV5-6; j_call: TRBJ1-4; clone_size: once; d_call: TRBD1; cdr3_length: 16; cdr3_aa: CASSYLSQGENEKLFF; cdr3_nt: TGTGCCAGCAGCTACTTAAGTCAGGGGGAAAATGAAAAACTGTTTTTT
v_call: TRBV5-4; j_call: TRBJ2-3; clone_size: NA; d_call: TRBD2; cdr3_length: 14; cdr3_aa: CASSSGGALDTQYF; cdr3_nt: TGTGCCAGCAGCTCCGGGGGGGCCCTAGATACGCAGTATTTT
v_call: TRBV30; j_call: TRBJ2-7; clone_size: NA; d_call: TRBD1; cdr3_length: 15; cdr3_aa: CAWSVLGQGAHEQYF; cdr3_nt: TGTGCCTGGAGTGTACTAGGACAGGGGGCCCACGAGCAGTACTTC
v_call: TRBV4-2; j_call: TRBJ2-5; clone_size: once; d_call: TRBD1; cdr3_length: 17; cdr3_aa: CASSHGEGARSGETQYF; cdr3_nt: TGTGCCAGCAGCCATGGTGAGGGGGCGCGGTCGGGAGAGACCCAGTACTTC
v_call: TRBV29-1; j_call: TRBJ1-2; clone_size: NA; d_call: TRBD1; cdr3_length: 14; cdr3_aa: CSVEKTGVGYGYTF; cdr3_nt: TGCAGCGTTGAGAAGACAGGGGTAGGCTATGGCTACACCTTC
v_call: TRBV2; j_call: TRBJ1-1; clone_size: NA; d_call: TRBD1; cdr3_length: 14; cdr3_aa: CASSGTGGNTEAFF; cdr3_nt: TGTGCCTCGTCCGGCACAGGGGGTAACACTGAAGCTTTCTTT
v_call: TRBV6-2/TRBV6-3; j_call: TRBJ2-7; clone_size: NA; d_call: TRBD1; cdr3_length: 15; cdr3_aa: CASSAPGQGRHEQYF; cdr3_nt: TGTGCCAGCAGTGCTCCGGGACAGGGTCGCCACGAGCAGTACTTC
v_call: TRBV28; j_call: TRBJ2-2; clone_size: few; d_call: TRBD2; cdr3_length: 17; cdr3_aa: CASSSTSGGDYTGELFF; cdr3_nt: TGTGCCAGCAGTTCGACTAGCGGGGGGGACTACACCGGGGAGCTGTTTTTT
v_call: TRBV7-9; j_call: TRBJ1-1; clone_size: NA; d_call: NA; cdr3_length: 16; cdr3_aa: CASSHAGSGANTEAFF; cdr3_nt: TGTGCCAGCAGCCACGCAGGGAGCGGGGCGAACACTGAAGCTTTCTTT
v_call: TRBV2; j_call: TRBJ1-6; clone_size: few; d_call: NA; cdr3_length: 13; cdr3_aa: CASGQSTNSPLHF; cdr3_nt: TGTGCCAGCGGACAGAGCACGAATTCACCCCTCCACTTT
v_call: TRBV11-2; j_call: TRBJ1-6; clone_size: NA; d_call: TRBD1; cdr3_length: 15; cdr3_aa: CASRRTGTKNSPLHF; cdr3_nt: TGTGCCAGCAGACGGACAGGGACTAAAAATTCACCCCTCCACTTT
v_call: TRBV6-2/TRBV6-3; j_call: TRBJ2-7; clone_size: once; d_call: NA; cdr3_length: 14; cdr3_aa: CASSYFGETYEQYF; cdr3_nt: TGTGCCAGCAGTTACTTCGGGGAAACCTACGAGCAGTACTTC
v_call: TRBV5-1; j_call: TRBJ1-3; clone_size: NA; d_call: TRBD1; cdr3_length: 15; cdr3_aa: CASSQSTGIENTIYF; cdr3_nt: TGCGCCAGCAGCCAATCGACAGGGATAGAAAACACCATATATTTT
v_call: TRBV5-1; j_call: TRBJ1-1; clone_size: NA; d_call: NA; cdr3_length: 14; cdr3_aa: CASSLVAQPAEAFF; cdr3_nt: TGCGCCAGCAGCTTGGTAGCCCAACCTGCTGAAGCTTTCTTT
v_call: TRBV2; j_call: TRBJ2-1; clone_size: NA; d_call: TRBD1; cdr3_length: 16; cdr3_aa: CASSYQGAHSYNEQFF; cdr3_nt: TGTGCCAGCAGTTACCAGGGGGCTCACTCCTACAATGAGCAGTTCTTC
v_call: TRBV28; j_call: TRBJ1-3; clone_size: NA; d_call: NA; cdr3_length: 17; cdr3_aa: CASSPRRVGRLENTIYF; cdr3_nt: TGTGCCAGCAGCCCACGCCGAGTAGGGAGGCTGGAAAACACCATATATTTT
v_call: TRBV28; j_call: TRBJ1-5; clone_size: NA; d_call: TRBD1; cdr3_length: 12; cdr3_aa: CASPTGDQPQHF; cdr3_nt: TGTGCCAGCCCGACAGGGGATCAGCCCCAGCATTTT
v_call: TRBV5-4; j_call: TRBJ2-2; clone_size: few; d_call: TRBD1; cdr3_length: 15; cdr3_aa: CASSLPQGADGELFF; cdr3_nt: TGTGCCAGCAGCCTTCCCCAGGGGGCGGACGGGGAGCTGTTTTTT
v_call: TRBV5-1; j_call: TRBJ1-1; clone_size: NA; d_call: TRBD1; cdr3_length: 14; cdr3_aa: CASSLLSGGTEAFF; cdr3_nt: TGCGCCAGCAGCTTGCTGTCAGGGGGCACTGAAGCTTTCTTT
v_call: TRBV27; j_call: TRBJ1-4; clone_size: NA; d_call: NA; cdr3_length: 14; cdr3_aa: CASRRQVDGEKLFF; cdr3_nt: TGTGCCAGCAGACGACAGGTGGATGGCGAAAAACTGTTTTTT
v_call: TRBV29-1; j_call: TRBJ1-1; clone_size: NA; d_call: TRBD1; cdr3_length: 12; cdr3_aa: CSVGRGPTEAFF; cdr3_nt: TGCAGCGTTGGCAGGGGGCCCACTGAAGCTTTCTTT
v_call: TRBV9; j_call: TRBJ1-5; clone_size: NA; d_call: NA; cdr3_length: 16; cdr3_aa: CARSVGGGSGSQPQHF; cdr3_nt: TGTGCCCGCAGCGTGGGGGGGGGCAGCGGGAGTCAGCCCCAGCATTTT
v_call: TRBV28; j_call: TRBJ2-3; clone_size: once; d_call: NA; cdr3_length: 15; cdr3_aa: CASSFGGASTDTQYF; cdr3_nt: TGTGCCAGCAGTTTCGGCGGGGCTAGCACAGATACGCAGTATTTT
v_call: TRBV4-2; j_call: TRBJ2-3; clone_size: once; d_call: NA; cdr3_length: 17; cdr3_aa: CASSQDTLLPTTDTQYF; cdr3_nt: TGTGCCAGCAGCCAAGATACGCTACTACCCACCACAGATACGCAGTATTTT
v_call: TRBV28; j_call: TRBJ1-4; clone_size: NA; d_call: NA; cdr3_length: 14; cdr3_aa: CASRGSLTNEKLFF; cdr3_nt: TGTGCCAGCAGGGGCAGCCTTACTAATGAAAAACTGTTTTTT
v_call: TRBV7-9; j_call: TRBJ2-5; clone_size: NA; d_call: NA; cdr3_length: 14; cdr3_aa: CASSLVSGFQTQYF; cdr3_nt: TGTGCCAGCAGCTTAGTGTCAGGGTTCCAGACCCAGTACTTC
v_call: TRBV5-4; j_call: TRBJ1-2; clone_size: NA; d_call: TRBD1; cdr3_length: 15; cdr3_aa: CASSLKTGGAYGYTF; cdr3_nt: TGTGCCAGCAGCTTGAAGACAGGGGGCGCGTATGGCTACACCTTC
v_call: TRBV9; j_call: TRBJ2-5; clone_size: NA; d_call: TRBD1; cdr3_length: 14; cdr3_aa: CASSGRTGKETQYF; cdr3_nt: TGTGCCAGCAGCGGAAGGACAGGAAAAGAGACCCAGTACTTC
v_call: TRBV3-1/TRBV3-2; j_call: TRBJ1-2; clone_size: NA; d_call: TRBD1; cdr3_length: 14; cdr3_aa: CASSQDDRVYGYTF; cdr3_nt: TGTGCCAGCAGCCAAGACGACAGGGTCTATGGCTACACCTTC
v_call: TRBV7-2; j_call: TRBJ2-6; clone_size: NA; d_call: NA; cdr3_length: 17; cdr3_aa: CAGSASPVASGANVLTF; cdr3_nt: TGTGCCGGTTCTGCTAGCCCGGTTGCGTCTGGGGCCAACGTCCTGACTTTC
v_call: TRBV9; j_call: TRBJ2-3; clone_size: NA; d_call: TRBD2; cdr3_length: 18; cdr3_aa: CASSVGAGGGSSTDTQYF; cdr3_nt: TGTGCCAGCAGCGTAGGGGCGGGAGGCGGGTCTAGCACAGATACGCAGTATTTT
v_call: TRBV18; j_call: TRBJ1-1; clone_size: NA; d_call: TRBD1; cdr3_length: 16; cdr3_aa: CASSPRTGGGRTEAFF; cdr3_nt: TGTGCCAGCTCACCGAGGACAGGGGGAGGTCGAACTGAAGCTTTCTTT
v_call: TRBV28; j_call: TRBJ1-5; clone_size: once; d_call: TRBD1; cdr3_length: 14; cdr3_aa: CASSSTGELKPQHF; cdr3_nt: TGTGCCAGCAGTTCGACAGGGGAGTTGAAGCCCCAGCATTTT
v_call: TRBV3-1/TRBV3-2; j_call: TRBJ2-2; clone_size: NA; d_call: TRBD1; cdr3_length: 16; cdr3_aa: CASSQGVDRHTGELFF; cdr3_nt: TGTGCCAGCAGCCAAGGTGTGGACAGGCACACCGGGGAGCTGTTTTTT
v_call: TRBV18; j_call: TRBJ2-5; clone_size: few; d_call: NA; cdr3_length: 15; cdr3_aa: CASSPKQGGEETQYF; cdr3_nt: TGTGCCAGCTCACCCAAACAGGGAGGGGAAGAGACCCAGTACTTC
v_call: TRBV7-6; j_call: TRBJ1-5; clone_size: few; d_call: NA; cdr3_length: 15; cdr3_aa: CASSSQGSGNQPQHF; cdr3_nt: TGTGCCAGCAGCTCTCAGGGGAGCGGCAATCAGCCCCAGCATTTT
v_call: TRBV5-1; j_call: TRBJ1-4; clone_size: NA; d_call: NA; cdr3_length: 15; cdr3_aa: CASSFDRQSNEKLFF; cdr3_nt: TGCGCCAGCAGCTTCGACAGGCAGTCAAATGAAAAACTGTTTTTT
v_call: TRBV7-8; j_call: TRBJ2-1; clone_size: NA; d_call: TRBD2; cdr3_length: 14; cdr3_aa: CASSSSGGYNEQFF; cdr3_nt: TGTGCCAGCAGCTCTAGCGGGGGTTACAATGAGCAGTTCTTC
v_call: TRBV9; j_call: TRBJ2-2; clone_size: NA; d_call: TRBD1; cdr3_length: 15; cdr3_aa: CASTRQGLDTGELFF; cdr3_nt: TGTGCCAGCACCCGACAGGGTTTGGACACCGGGGAGCTGTTTTTT
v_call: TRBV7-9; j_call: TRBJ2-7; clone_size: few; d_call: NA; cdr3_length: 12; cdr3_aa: CASSSSSYEQYF; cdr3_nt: TGTGCCAGCAGCTCTAGCTCCTACGAGCAGTACTTC
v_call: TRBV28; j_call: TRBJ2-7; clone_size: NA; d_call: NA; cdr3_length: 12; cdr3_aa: CASSSRGYEQYF; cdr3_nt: TGTGCCAGCAGCTCCAGGGGCTACGAGCAGTACTTC